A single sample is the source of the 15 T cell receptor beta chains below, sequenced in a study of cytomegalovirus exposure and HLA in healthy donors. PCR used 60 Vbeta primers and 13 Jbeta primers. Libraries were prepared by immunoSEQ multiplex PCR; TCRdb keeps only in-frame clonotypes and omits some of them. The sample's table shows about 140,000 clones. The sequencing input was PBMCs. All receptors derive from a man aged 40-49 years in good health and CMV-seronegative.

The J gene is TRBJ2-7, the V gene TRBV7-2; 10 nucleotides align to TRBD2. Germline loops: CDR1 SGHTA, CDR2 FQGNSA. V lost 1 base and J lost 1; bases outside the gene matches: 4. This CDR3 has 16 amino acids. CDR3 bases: TGTGCCAGCAGCTTAGAGGCTAGCGGGGGTTCCTACGAGCAGTACTTC. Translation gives CASSLEASGGSYEQYF.

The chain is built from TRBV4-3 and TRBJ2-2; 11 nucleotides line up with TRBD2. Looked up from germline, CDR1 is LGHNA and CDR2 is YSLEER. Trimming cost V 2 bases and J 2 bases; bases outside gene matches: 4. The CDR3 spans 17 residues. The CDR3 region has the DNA TGCGCCAGCAGCCAACTACTAGCGGGGGCCAACACCGGGGAGCTGTTTTTT. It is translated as CASSQLLAGANTGELFF.

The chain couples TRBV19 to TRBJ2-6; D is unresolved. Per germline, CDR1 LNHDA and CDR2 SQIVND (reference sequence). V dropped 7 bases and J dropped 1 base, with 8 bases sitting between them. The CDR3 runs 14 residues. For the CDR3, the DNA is TGTGCCAGTAAGACTCAGTCTGGGGCCAACGTCCTGACTTTC. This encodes CASKTQSGANVLTF.

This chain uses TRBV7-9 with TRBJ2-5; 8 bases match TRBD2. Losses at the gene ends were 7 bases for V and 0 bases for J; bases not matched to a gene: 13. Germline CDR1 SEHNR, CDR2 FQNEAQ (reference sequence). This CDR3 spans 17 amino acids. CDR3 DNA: TGTGCCAGCATCAAAGGTGGTAGCGGGGCGTACCAAGAGACCCAGTACTTC. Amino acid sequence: CASIKGGSGAYQETQYF.

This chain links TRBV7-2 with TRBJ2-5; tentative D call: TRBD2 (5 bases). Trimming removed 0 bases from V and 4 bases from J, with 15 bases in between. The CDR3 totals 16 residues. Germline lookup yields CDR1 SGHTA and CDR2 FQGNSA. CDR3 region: CASSLAAEGRGETQYF. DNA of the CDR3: TGTGCCAGCAGCTTAGCTGCCGAGGGAAGAGGAGAGACCCAGTACTTC.

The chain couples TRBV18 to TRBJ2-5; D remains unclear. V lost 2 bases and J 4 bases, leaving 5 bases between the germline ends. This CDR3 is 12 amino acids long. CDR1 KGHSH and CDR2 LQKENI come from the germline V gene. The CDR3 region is CASSPSVETQYF. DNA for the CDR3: TGTGCCAGCTCACCATCGGTAGAGACCCAGTACTTC.

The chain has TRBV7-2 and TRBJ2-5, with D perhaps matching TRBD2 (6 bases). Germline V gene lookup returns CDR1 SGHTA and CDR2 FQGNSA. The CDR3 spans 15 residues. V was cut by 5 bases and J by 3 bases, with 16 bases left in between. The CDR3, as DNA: TGTGCCAGCAGCACAAACCTAAGGAGGGAAGAGACCCAGTACTTC. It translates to CASSTNLRREETQYF.

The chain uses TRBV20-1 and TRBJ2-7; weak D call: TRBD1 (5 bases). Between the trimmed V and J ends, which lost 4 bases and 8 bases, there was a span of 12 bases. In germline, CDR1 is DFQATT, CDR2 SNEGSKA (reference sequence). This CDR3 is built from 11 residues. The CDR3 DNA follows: TGCAGTGCTAACAGGCCATACAAGCAGTACTTC. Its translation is CSANRPYKQYF.

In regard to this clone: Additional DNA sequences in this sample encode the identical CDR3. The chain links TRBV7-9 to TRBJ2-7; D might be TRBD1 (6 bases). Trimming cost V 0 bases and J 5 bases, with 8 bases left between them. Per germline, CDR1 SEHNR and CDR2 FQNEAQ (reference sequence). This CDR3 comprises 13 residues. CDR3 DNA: TGTGCCAGCAGCTTAGCGGGGGCCCACGAGCAGTACTTC. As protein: CASSLAGAHEQYF. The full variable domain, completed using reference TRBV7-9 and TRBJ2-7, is DTGVSQNPRHKITKRGQNVTFRCDPISEHNRLYWYRQTLGQGPEFLTYFQNEAQLEKSRLLSDRFSAERPKGSFSTLEIQRTEQGDSAMYLCASSLAGAHEQYFGPGTRLTVT.

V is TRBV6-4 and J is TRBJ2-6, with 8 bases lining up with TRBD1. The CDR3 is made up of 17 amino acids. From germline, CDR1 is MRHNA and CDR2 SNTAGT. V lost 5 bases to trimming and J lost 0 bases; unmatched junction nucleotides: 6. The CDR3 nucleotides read TGTGCCAGCAGTTACAGGGGGTTCAGCTCTGGGGCCAACGTCCTGACTTTC. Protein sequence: CASSYRGFSSGANVLTF.

This CDR3 is CASSEFGDLGAFF. CDR3 DNA: TGTGCCAGCAGTGAATTCGGGGACTTAGGGGCTTTCTTT. This chain joins TRBV6-1 and TRBJ1-1; D may be TRBD1 (5 bases). Trimming took off 2 bases at V and 11 bases at J, with 15 bases between the two ends. The CDR3 totals 13 residues. In germline, CDR1 is MNHNS, CDR2 SASEGT.

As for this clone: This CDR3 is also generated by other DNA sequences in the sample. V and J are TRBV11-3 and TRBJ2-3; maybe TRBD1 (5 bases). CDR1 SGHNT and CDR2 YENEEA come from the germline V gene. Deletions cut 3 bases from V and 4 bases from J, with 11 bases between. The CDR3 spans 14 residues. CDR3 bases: TGTGCCAGCAGCTTCGGGCAGGGTGCAGATACGCAGTATTTT. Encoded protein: CASSFGQGADTQYF.

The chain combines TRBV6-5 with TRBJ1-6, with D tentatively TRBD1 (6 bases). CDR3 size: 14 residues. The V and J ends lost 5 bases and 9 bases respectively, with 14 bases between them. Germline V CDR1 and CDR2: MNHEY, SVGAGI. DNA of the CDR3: TGTGCCAGCAGTCGGGCAGGGGATGGTTCACCCCTCCACTTT. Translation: CASSRAGDGSPLHF.

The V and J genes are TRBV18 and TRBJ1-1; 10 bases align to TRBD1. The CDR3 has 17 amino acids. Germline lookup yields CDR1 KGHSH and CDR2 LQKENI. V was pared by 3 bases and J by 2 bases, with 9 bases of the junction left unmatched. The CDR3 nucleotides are TGTGCCAGCTCACCGGGACAGGGGCCCCCACCTAACACTGAAGCTTTCTTT. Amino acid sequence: CASSPGQGPPPNTEAFF. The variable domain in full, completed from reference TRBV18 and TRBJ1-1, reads NAGVMQNPRHLVRRRGQEARLRCSPMKGHSHVYWYRQLPEEGLKFMVYLQKENIIDESGMPKERFSAEFPKEGPSILRIQQVVRGDSAAYFCASSPGQGPPPNTEAFFGQGTRLTVV.

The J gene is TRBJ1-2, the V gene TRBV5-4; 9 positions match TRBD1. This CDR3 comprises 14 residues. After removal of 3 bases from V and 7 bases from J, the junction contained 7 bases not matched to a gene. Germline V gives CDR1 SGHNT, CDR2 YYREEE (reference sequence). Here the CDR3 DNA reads TGTGCCAGCAGCTCGGACAGGGGAATGAGTGGCTACACCTTC. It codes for CASSSDRGMSGYTF.